This paragraph covers one TCR beta chain sequence. The protocol was immunoSEQ multiplex PCR, while the TCRdb copy is restricted to in-frame clones and leaves out a portion. The profile shows under 100,000 clones, around 93% of them singletons. The data were taken from a study of T cell changes during pregnancy in multiple sclerosis. The V and J ends lost 1 base and 2 bases respectively, with 12 bases between them. Germline CDR1 and CDR2: LGHNT and FRNRAP. The CDR3 spans 16 residues. The gene calls are TRBV12-5 and TRBJ1-5; possibly TRBD1 for D (6 bases). The sequence came from a female donor with multiple sclerosis, enrolled in a pregnancy study. This specimen was peripheral blood, taken in the third trimester of pregnancy. The DNA for the CDR3 is TGTGCTAGTGGTTTGGCACCAGGGGACGGCAATCAGCCCCAGCATTTT. Its protein is CASGLAPGDGNQPQHF.